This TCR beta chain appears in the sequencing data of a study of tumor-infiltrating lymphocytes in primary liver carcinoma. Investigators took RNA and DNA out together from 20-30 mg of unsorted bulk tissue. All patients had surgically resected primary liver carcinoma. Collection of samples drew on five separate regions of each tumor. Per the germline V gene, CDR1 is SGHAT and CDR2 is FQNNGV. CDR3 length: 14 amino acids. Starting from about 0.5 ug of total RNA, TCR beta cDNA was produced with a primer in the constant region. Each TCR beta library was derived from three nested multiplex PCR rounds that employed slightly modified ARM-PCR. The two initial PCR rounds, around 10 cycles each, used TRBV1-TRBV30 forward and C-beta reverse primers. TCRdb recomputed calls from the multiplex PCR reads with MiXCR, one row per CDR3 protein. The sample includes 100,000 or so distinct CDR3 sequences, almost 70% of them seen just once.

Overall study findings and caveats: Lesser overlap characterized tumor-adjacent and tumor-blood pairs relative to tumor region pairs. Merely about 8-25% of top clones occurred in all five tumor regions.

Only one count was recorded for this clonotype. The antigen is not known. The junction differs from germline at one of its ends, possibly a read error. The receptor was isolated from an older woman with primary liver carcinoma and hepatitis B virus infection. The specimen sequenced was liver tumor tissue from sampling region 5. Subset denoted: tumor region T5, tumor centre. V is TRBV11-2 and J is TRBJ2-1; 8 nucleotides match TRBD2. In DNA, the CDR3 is TGTACCAGCAGCCTCAGCGGGAGCTGCAATGAGCAGTTCTTC. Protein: CTSSLSGSCNEQFF.